The source of this T cell receptor (beta chain) is a study of OX40 agonist ivuxolimab in advanced cancers. Study information: In this cohort, patients received ivuxolimab, an agonistic anti-OX40 (CD134) antibody. Patients received ivuxolimab, an intravenous treatment, every 2 weeks at 0.01 to 10 mg/kg. Overall study findings and caveats: At 0.1 to 3.0 mg/kg and by week 6, CD4+ and CD8+ T cells in the blood had expanded clonally. Researchers report that CD8+ T cells had, on average, more expanded clones than CD4+.

Trimming left V 3 bases short and J 5 bases short, with 7 bases between. Germline lookup yields CDR1 MNHNS and CDR2 SASEGT. The CDR3 is 12 residues long. With respect to this clone: Its specificity is unknown.

The protocol was immunoSEQ multiplex PCR, while the TCRdb copy is restricted to in-frame clones and leaves out a portion. This table has about 60,000 clones, 86% appearing once. The specimen was CD4+ or CD8+ T cells sorted from blood, collected in a trial of the OX40 agonist ivuxolimab. The chain couples TRBV6-1 to TRBJ2-5; D gene uncertain. This TCR was sampled from an adult with an advanced solid tumor such as melanoma, head and neck, liver or kidney cancer. CDR3 DNA: TGTGCCAGCAGTGACGGATCCGAGACCCAGTACTTC. Translating gives CASSDGSETQYF.